This T cell receptor (beta chain) was obtained from a study of T cells expressing NK-cell markers. From its re-call of the 5' RACE reads, TCRdb lists each CDR3 protein once, without DNA. This table holds over 100,000 distinct CDR3 sequences. Germline values: CDR1 KGHDR, CDR2 SFDVKD. This CDR3 contains 14 residues. This chain uses TRBV24-1 with TRBJ2-3. This clonotype was sampled from a woman aged 18-69 years in good health. Material for sequencing was blood T cells: a sorted CD56 or NKG2C T cell subset, CD4+ or CD8+ T cells, or bulk PBMC T cells (not recorded which). Here the CDR3 reads CATSGWESTDTQYF.